The entry below gives a single T cell receptor beta chain sequence along with its context. Its target is not known. Original handling: Filtering differed for immunoSEQ, which gave only junction sequences without quality scores. TCRdb's table, derived via immunoSEQ multiplex PCR, lists solely in-frame clones and lacks some. That table supplies the V and J calls and clone size; D and trimming were determined from the DNA. Among about 2.2 million clones listed, over 85% were seen once. The data originate from a study of shared clonotypes between healthy human individuals. For the study at large: The people who gave samples were a couple of women and three men aged 18 to 49. CD4 naive and CD4 memory each took three plates per donor, while CD8 naive took two and CD8 memory one.

Naive CD8 cells comprised CD45RO-negative, CCR7-positively selected cells, excluding terminally differentiated effector memory CD45RA+ cells. Trimming removed 8 bases from V and 2 bases from J; junction bases left unmatched: 11. In germline, CDR1 is MNHNS, CDR2 SASEGT. The CDR3 spans 15 residues. Findings of the study overall: What naive subsets generally showed was a larger estimated richness than memory subsets showed.

Sequenced: naive CD8+ T cells from PBMCs. This TCR was recovered from a man younger than 35 in good health. Some clones in this sample may be carry-over from other donors' samples. The chain couples TRBV6-1 to TRBJ2-7; 8 bases map to TRBD1. The CDR3 DNA reads as TGTGCCAGCTCAACCGGGGGACAGGCAGCCTACGAGCAGTACTTC. It specifies CASSTGGQAAYEQYF.